This TCR beta chain was captured by sequencing in a study of blood T cell repertoires in COVID-19. This CDR3 spans 17 amino acids. V dropped 4 bases and J dropped 0 bases, with 16 bases sitting between them. TCRdb keeps only in-frame clones here, not all; method: immunoSEQ multiplex PCR. Of about 67,000 clones in the sample, around 87% were seen once. This receptor was taken from a man in his fifties with active COVID-19. Sequencing input: peripheral blood. The chain carries TRBV23-1 and TRBJ2-1; a possible D gene is TRBD1 (6 bases). TRBV23-1 belongs to the ORF category, with a function that is uncertain. The CDR3 DNA follows: TGCGCCAGCAGTCCGCGACAGGAGCGTAGCTCCTACAATGAGCAGTTCTTC. As protein: CASSPRQERSSYNEQFF.